The next 29 T cell receptor beta chains were all read from a single sample in a study of early T cells in non-severe SARS-CoV-2 infection (dated by TCRdb to the early 2020s). The library was generated by 5' RACE. The instrument given in TCRdb is NextSeq 500. TCRdb took the public reads, trimmed them with fastp at Q25, ran MiXCR for clone calling and kept in-frame beta chains. Rows are unified per CDR3 protein, each entry keeping the most common DNA and genes. Across this sample there are 30,000 or so distinct CDR3 sequences, with approximately 5% seen only once. Under 25% of the sample lies in the top ten. Sequenced material: whole blood. These receptors were obtained from an adult who was a healthcare worker with PCR-confirmed SARS-CoV-2 infection or an uninfected control (not recorded which).

This clonotype was seen at least ten times. The chain couples TRBV7-9 to TRBJ1-2; no definite D call. CDR3 length equals 15 residues. With 4 bases removed from V and 1 base from J, the gap between germline ends came to 13 bases. Germline loops: CDR1 SEHNR, CDR2 FQNEAQ (reference sequence). CDR3 residues: CASSSQSLNNYGYTF. The DNA for the CDR3 is TGTGCCAGCAGCTCCCAGTCACTCAATAACTATGGCTACACCTTC. Combining the CDR3 with reference TRBV7-9 and TRBJ1-2 gives the whole variable domain DTGVSQNPRHKITKRGQNVTFRCDPISEHNRLYWYRQTLGQGPEFLTYFQNEAQLEKSRLLSDRFSAERPKGSFSTLEIQRTEQGDSAMYLCASSSQSLNNYGYTFGSGTRLTVV.

This clonotype was seen ten or more times. The chain carries TRBV7-2 and TRBJ2-1; 9 bases map to TRBD1. The CDR3 consists of 14 residues. V trimming: 6 bases; J trimming: 4 bases; junction bases outside the gene matches: 4. Germline CDR1 SGHTA, CDR2 FQGNSA. The CDR3 spells CASRWGQGYNEQFF. The CDR3 region has the DNA TGTGCCAGCAGGTGGGGACAGGGTTACAATGAGCAGTTCTTC.

This clonotype appeared a few times. The chain carries TRBV13 and TRBJ2-2; D perhaps matches TRBD2 (5 bases). V lost 6 bases to trimming and J lost 1 base, with 6 bases between them. This CDR3 is built from 13 residues. Germline CDR1 PRHDT, CDR2 FYEKMQ (reference sequence). DNA of the CDR3: TGTGCCAGCAGTGGAGGGAACACCGGGGAGCTGTTTTTT. This encodes CASSGGNTGELFF.

This clonotype was counted many times. The gene calls are TRBV6-4 and TRBJ1-1, with D perhaps matching TRBD1 (6 bases). V gave up 1 base and J gave up 3 bases, with 18 bases separating them. The germline CDR1 and CDR2 sequences are MRHNA and SNTAGT. The CDR3 contains 17 residues. The CDR3 protein is CASSDLVNRVFDTEAFF. The CDR3 bases are TGTGCCAGCAGTGACTTAGTAAACAGGGTGTTTGACACTGAAGCTTTCTTT.

This clonotype occurred many times. The rearrangement joins TRBV11-2 to TRBJ1-1, with unresolved D. Trimming pared 5 bases from V and 10 bases from J, leaving 17 bases between. There are 13 residues in the CDR3. Germline V gene lookup returns CDR1 SGHAT and CDR2 FQNNGV. This CDR3 is CASSPSPVVGAFF. CDR3 DNA sequence: TGTGCCAGCAGCCCTTCCCCGGTGGTTGGAGCTTTCTTT. Using reference TRBV11-2 and TRBJ1-1 for the parts outside the CDR3, the full variable domain is EAGVAQSPRYKIIEKRQSVAFWCNPISGHATLYWYQQILGQGPKLLIQFQNNGVVDDSQLPKDRFSAERLKGVDSTLKIQPAKLEDSAVYLCASSPSPVVGAFFGQGTRLTVV.

This clonotype has ten or more counts. The chain uses TRBV5-6 and TRBJ2-3; 12 nucleotides align to TRBD2. The CDR3 has 15 residues. Germline lookup yields CDR1 SGHDT and CDR2 YYEEEE. Losses at the gene ends were 4 bases for V and 6 bases for J; bases not matched to a gene: 6. The CDR3 DNA follows: TGTGCCAGCAGCCTCCAGACTAGCGGGGGCGATACGCAGTATTTT. This gives the protein CASSLQTSGGDTQYF. The variable domain in full, completed from reference TRBV5-6 and TRBJ2-3, reads DAGVTQSPTHLIKTRGQQVTLRCSPKSGHDTVSWYQQALGQGPQFIFQYYEEEERQRGNFPDRFSGHQFPNYSSELNVNALLLGDSALYLCASSLQTSGGDTQYFGPGTRLTVL.

This clonotype was seen ten or more times. The chain uses TRBV12-3 or TRBV12-4 and TRBJ2-3, with no clear D. The V and J ends lost 1 base and 0 bases respectively, with 8 bases between them. The CDR3 consists of 15 residues. CDR3 nucleotide sequence: TGTGCCAGCAGTTTAGAACGCTCCAGCACAGATACGCAGTATTTT. Translated, it gives CASSLERSSTDTQYF.

This clonotype was seen many times. The chain uses TRBV2 and TRBJ2-5, with 8 nucleotides matching TRBD2. The CDR3 spans 14 residues. J gave up 3 bases and V 4 bases, and 4 bases lay outside the gene matches. The V gene's germline CDR1 is SNHLY and CDR2 FYNNEI. CDR3 DNA: TGTGCCAGCAGTGGAATGCGGGGGGAAGAGACCCAGTACTTC. Its protein is CASSGMRGEETQYF.

This clonotype was detected ten times or more. V is TRBV18 and J is TRBJ1-2, with D unclear. Looked up from germline, CDR1 is KGHSH and CDR2 is LQKENI. The CDR3 has 15 amino acids. Trimming pared 3 bases from V and 4 bases from J, leaving 15 bases between. CDR3 coding DNA: TGTGCCAGCTCACCGGATGAGCGGATTCTCTATGGCTACACCTTC. It encodes CASSPDERILYGYTF.

This clonotype came up a few times. The V and J genes are TRBV7-9 and TRBJ2-1, with D perhaps TRBD2 (5 bases). Germline V gene sequence: CDR1 SEHNR, CDR2 FQNEAQ (reference sequence). The ends were cut back, 5 bases at V and 8 bases at J, with 13 bases in the middle. The length of the CDR3 is 13 residues. CDR3 coding DNA: TGTGCCAGCAGCCTTAGAGGGATGGATGAGCAGTTCTTC. It translates to CASSLRGMDEQFF.

This clonotype was found a few times. The V call is TRBV6-1, the J call TRBJ2-7, with 7 positions matching TRBD2. There are 17 residues in the CDR3. The V gene end was trimmed by 4 bases and the J gene end by 0 bases; junction bases not matched to a gene: 12. Germline CDR1 is MNHNS and CDR2 is SASEGT. The CDR3 DNA reads TGTGCCAGCAGTGTCCGAGAGGGAGGGTCTTCCTCCTACGAGCAGTACTTC. Translation gives CASSVREGGSSSYEQYF.

At least ten counts were recorded for this clonotype. This chain links TRBV20-1 with TRBJ1-4, with 8 bases identical to TRBD1. Trimming took 0 bases from V and 7 from J; bases not matched to a gene: 4. This CDR3 is 14 amino acids long. Germline-derived CDR1 and CDR2 are DFQATT and SNEGSKA (reference sequence). This chain's CDR3 is CSARDGGQGEKLFF. The CDR3 nucleotides are TGCAGTGCTAGAGATGGTGGACAGGGTGAAAAACTGTTTTTT.

Ten or more counts support this clonotype. The chain carries TRBV5-1 and TRBJ2-5; D is perhaps TRBD1 (6 bases). V shed 0 bases and J shed 4 bases, with 10 bases lying between them. Per germline, CDR1 SGHRS and CDR2 YFSETQ. The CDR3 has 14 amino acids. CDR3 nucleotide sequence: TGCGCCAGCAGCTTGGTCCAGGGGAGAGAGACCCAGTACTTC. Translating it yields CASSLVQGRETQYF.

There are a few counts of this clonotype. V is TRBV5-4 and J is TRBJ2-1, with 7 bases identical to TRBD2. The CDR3 consists of 16 residues. After removal of 4 bases from V and 5 bases from J, the junction contained 12 bases not matched to a gene. Germline-derived CDR1 and CDR2 are SGHNT and YYREEE (reference sequence). CDR3 DNA: TGTGCCAGCAGCCCAGGACTAGAGCTGGGGAACAATGAGCAGTTCTTC. It translates to CASSPGLELGNNEQFF.

The rearrangement links TRBV3-1 to TRBJ2-1, with 10 bases lining up with TRBD2. CDR3 length equals 15 residues. CDR1 LGHDT and CDR2 YNNKEL come from the germline V gene (reference sequence). V was pared by 1 base and J by 9 bases, with 6 bases of the junction left unmatched. The CDR3 region has the DNA TGTGCCAGCAGCCAAGCCCTAGCGGGAGCATCTGAGCAGTTCTTC. Protein product: CASSQALAGASEQFF.

This clonotype came up a few times. This sequence joins TRBV30 and TRBJ2-3; 11 bases are shared with TRBD2. V shed 5 bases, J shed 4 bases, and the junction held 5 bases outside the gene matches. The CDR3 sequence is 14 residues long. Germline V gives CDR1 GTSNPN, CDR2 SVGIG (reference sequence). CDR3 sequence reads: CAWVLAGGADTQYF. CDR3 DNA sequence: TGTGCCTGGGTGCTAGCGGGGGGTGCAGATACGCAGTATTTT.

This clonotype was seen many times. The genes are TRBV21-1 and TRBJ2-7; the DNA was not compared with TRBD2, the D call given in the table. TRBV21-1 is a pseudogene locus. This CDR3 is built from 15 residues. CDR3 DNA sequence: TGTGCCAGCAGCAAGGGGGGAGGAGGTGGCGACGAGCAGTACTTC. Translation gives CASSKGGGGGDEQYF.

This clonotype was seen a few times. The chain joins TRBV7-2 to TRBJ1-4; a possible D gene is TRBD1 (5 bases). V lost 5 bases and J 3 bases, leaving 10 bases between the germline ends. CDR3 length equals 14 residues. CDR1 and CDR2 from the germline V gene are SGHTA and FQGNSA. The DNA of the CDR3 is TGTGCCAGCAGCCGGGACCTATCTAATGAAAAACTGTTTTTT. This translates into CASSRDLSNEKLFF.

The chain joins TRBV20-1 to TRBJ2-1; the D gene is possibly TRBD1 (7 bases). In germline, CDR1 is DFQATT, CDR2 SNEGSKA (reference sequence). This CDR3 is 17 amino acids long. Trimming took off 0 bases at V and 2 bases at J, with 17 bases between the two ends. The CDR3 here is CSAREGGRTGPYNEQFF. Written as DNA, the CDR3 is TGCAGTGCTAGAGAAGGTGGGAGGACAGGCCCCTACAATGAGCAGTTCTTC.

This rearrangement joins TRBV6-6 to TRBJ2-2, with 7 bases aligning to TRBD2. The germline V gene has CDR1 MNHNY and CDR2 SVGAGI (reference sequence). The length of the CDR3 is 15 residues. The ends lost 0 bases at V and 4 bases at J; junction bases unmatched: 2. CDR3 region: CASSYSPSGTGELFF. The DNA of the CDR3 is TGTGCCAGCAGTTACTCGCCTAGCGGCACCGGGGAGCTGTTTTTT.

This clonotype is labeled medium-sized. The chain is built from TRBV7-6 and TRBJ2-1, with D possibly matching TRBD2 (6 bases). CDR1 and CDR2 (germline): SGHVS, FNYEAQ. Trimming left V 3 bases short and J 4 bases short, with 13 bases between. The CDR3 is 15 amino acids. CDR3 sequence (DNA): TGTGCCAGCAGCTTGGGCAGCGGGCCTTACAATGAGCAGTTCTTC. Translating it yields CASSLGSGPYNEQFF.

This chain links TRBV11-2 with TRBJ2-1, with D possibly matching TRBD2 (5 bases). The CDR3 runs 15 residues. The germline CDR1 and CDR2 sequences are SGHAT and FQNNGV. With 5 bases removed from V and 4 bases from J, the gap between germline ends came to 15 bases. CDR3 sequence reads: CASSLGSDFYNEQFF. CDR3 nucleotide sequence: TGTGCCAGCAGCCTCGGCTCGGACTTTTACAATGAGCAGTTCTTC.

This clonotype has ten or more counts. The rearrangement links TRBV19 to TRBJ1-5, with TRBD1 as a possible D gene (6 bases). The length of the CDR3 is 13 residues. Per germline, CDR1 LNHDA and CDR2 SQIVND (reference sequence). Trimming cost V 6 bases and J 5 bases, with 11 bases left between them. Here the CDR3 reads CASRPGVDQPQHF. The CDR3 nucleotides are TGTGCCAGTAGACCAGGGGTCGATCAGCCCCAGCATTTT.

This clonotype was found many times. V is TRBV24-1 and J is TRBJ2-1; no reliable D call. The CDR3 runs 11 residues. The germline V and J ends were trimmed by 3 bases and 15 bases, with 11 bases remaining between them. The germline V gene has CDR1 KGHDR and CDR2 SFDVKD. This CDR3 reads CATSDRRGRFF. CDR3 nucleotides: TGTGCCACCAGTGATAGAAGAGGTCGGTTCTTC.

Ten or more counts support this clonotype. The chain carries TRBV3-1 and TRBJ2-1, with TRBD1 matching over 9 bases. Trimming removed 0 bases from V and 5 bases from J; junction bases left unmatched: 2. The CDR3 spans 15 residues. Germline-derived CDR1 and CDR2 are LGHDT and YNNKEL (reference sequence). In DNA, the CDR3 is TGTGCCAGCAGCCAAGATGGGACAGGGAACAATGAGCAGTTCTTC. Protein sequence: CASSQDGTGNNEQFF.

This clonotype was seen only a few times. The chain has TRBV7-2 and TRBJ2-5, with TRBD2 as a possible D gene (5 bases). The length of the CDR3 is 15 residues. V lost 4 bases to trimming and J lost 1 base, with 13 bases between them. Germline CDR1 is SGHTA and CDR2 is FQGNSA. CDR3 residues: CASSYGVRVQETQYF. For the CDR3, the DNA is TGTGCCAGCAGCTACGGGGTGCGGGTCCAAGAGACCCAGTACTTC.

The chain joins TRBV12-3 or TRBV12-4 to TRBJ2-2; 7 bases line up with TRBD2. J was trimmed by 7 bases and V by 3 bases; bases with no gene match: 5. This CDR3 is built from 14 residues. The CDR3 sequence is CASSFSLADGELFF. The CDR3 DNA sequence: TGTGCCAGCAGTTTCTCTCTAGCGGACGGGGAGCTGTTTTTT.

There are many counts of this clonotype. The chain links TRBV6-1 to TRBJ1-6, with a possible D match to TRBD1 (5 bases). V lost 1 base, J lost 8 bases, and 15 bases lay in between. The CDR3 extends over 16 amino acids. CDR1 and CDR2 (germline): MNHNS, SASEGT. This CDR3 is CASSEGGGSGYSPLHF. DNA for the CDR3: TGTGCCAGCAGTGAAGGCGGGGGGTCGGGTTATTCACCCCTCCACTTT.

This clonotype was seen many times. The V call is TRBV12-3 or TRBV12-4, the J call TRBJ2-5; possible D gene TRBD1, 5 bases. CDR3 length equals 13 residues. V was shortened by 4 bases and J by 1 base, with 7 bases between the two germline ends. Written as DNA, the CDR3 is TGTGCCAGCAGTTCAGGGTCCCAAGAGACCCAGTACTTC. Its translation is CASSSGSQETQYF.